What follows is one T cell receptor beta chain and its context. Its antigen is as yet unknown. This sample is drawn from a study of shared clonotypes between healthy human individuals. PCR replicates from unsorted PBMC used approximately 300 ng DNA, and this amount was some 31,000 T cell genomes. Measured with immunoSEQ multiplex PCR; TCRdb has only the in-frame clones, and not every one. The sample consists of more than 400,000 clones, over 75% of them appearing once. V was pared by 3 bases and J by 5 bases, with 14 bases between. The CDR3 loop spans 14 amino acids. CDR1 is SGHRS, CDR2 YFSETQ, per germline. Genomic DNA for unsorted samples was obtained from 70 million to 100 million PBMCs. Study conclusions and caveats: Researchers sampled blood only, noting tissue repertoires likely differ.

The chain recombines TRBV5-1 with TRBJ2-5, with D perhaps assigned TRBD1 or TRBD2 (5 bases each). The material sequenced was PBMCs. This TCR was sampled from a woman aged 40 to 50 in good health. Some clones in this sample may be carry-over from other donors' samples. The DNA for the CDR3 is TGCGCCAGCAGCTGGGACGGGACCGGGGAGACCCAGTACTTC. Its translation: CASSWDGTGETQYF.